Listed here are 24 T cell receptor beta chains from one sample, sequenced in a study of identical twins. One entry per CDR3 protein, called by TCRdb with MiXCR from the 5' RACE reads. Of 200,000 to 250,000 distinct CDR3 sequences in the sample, approximately 8.3% were seen once. This sample also belongs to another study, concerning yellow fever vaccine responses in identical twins.

The sequencing input was memory (CD45RO+) T cells sorted from blood. The source is a woman aged 18 to 35 in good health.

This clonotype was found many times. The J gene is TRBJ2-1, the V gene TRBV5-1; D gene ambiguous. Germline V lookup: CDR1 SGHRS, CDR2 YFSETQ. Trimming stripped 0 bases from V and 3 bases from J, with 13 bases between. The CDR3 contains 16 residues. As DNA, the CDR3 is TGCGCCAGCAGCTTGGGCGGCAGGATAAACTACAATGAGCAGTTCTTC. As protein: CASSLGGRINYNEQFF.

The chain is built from TRBV18 and TRBJ2-5, with TRBD1 identical over 9 bases. The CDR3 has 14 residues. Germline trimming cut 0 bases from V and 5 bases from J; bases unmatched to any gene: 1. Germline V gene data show CDR1 as KGHSH and CDR2 as LQKENI. CDR3: CASSPPGTGETQYF. CDR3 bases: TGTGCCAGCTCACCACCGGGGACAGGGGAGACCCAGTACTTC.

The chain joins TRBV2 to TRBJ2-7; 9 bases line up with TRBD1. Germline V lookup: CDR1 SNHLY, CDR2 FYNNEI. V shed 5 bases and J 1 base; nucleotides not matched to a gene: 3. The CDR3 totals 14 residues. The DNA of the CDR3 is TGTGCCAGCAGTCGGACAGGGGAGTCCTACGAGCAGTACTTC. Translation: CASSRTGESYEQYF. Filled out from reference TRBV2 and TRBJ2-7, the complete variable domain reads EPEVTQTPSHQVTQMGQEVILRCVPISNHLYFYWYRQILGQKVEFLVSFYNNEISEKSEIFDDQFSVERPDGSNFTLKIRSTKLEDSAMYFCASSRTGESYEQYFGPGTRLTVT.

This clonotype was found a few times. This rearrangement joins TRBV11-2 to TRBJ2-7; 14 bases map to TRBD2. The CDR3 spans 18 residues. Per germline, CDR1 SGHAT and CDR2 FQNNGV. V lost 5 bases, J lost 4 bases, and 13 bases stayed unmatched. The CDR3: CASSTLGLAGGDSYEQYF. The CDR3 coding sequence is TGTGCCAGCAGCACTCTAGGACTAGCGGGGGGCGACTCTTACGAGCAGTACTTC.

This clonotype was counted at least ten times. The chain couples TRBV7-9 to TRBJ2-3, with a weak D call TRBD2 (5 bases). CDR1 is SEHNR and CDR2 is FQNEAQ in the germline V gene (reference sequence). V lost 4 bases to trimming and J lost 10 bases, with 12 bases between them. This CDR3 spans 12 amino acids. This CDR3 reads CASSYPGGPQYF. The CDR3 DNA reads as TGTGCCAGCAGCTACCCTGGAGGTCCGCAGTATTTT.

The rearrangement joins TRBV20-1 to TRBJ2-1; 8 bases line up with TRBD2. The CDR3 extends over 15 amino acids. Germline trimming cut 3 bases from V and 9 bases from J; bases unmatched to any gene: 13. Germline-derived CDR1 and CDR2 are DFQATT and SNEGSKA (reference sequence). CDR3: CSASTPGRALSEQFF. Here the CDR3 DNA reads TGCAGTGCTAGTACCCCCGGGAGGGCCCTAAGTGAGCAGTTCTTC.

This clonotype was observed a handful of times. The rearrangement uses TRBV7-9 and TRBJ1-5, with a possible D match to TRBD1 (6 bases). V lost 3 bases to trimming and J lost 3 bases, with 12 bases between them. The CDR3 is made up of 15 amino acids. Germline values: CDR1 SEHNR, CDR2 FQNEAQ (reference sequence). The CDR3 is CASSLAGAPNQPQHF. The DNA for the CDR3 is TGTGCCAGCAGCTTGGCAGGGGCACCCAATCAGCCCCAGCATTTT. The full variable domain, rest sourced from reference TRBV7-9 and TRBJ1-5, is DTGVSQNPRHKITKRGQNVTFRCDPISEHNRLYWYRQTLGQGPEFLTYFQNEAQLEKSRLLSDRFSAERPKGSFSTLEIQRTEQGDSAMYLCASSLAGAPNQPQHFGDGTRLSIL.

This clonotype occurred a few times. The chain couples TRBV18 to TRBJ2-7, with 7 positions matching TRBD2. Trimming removed 2 bases from V and 0 bases from J; junction bases left unmatched: 4. CDR3 size: 15 residues. Germline V lookup: CDR1 KGHSH, CDR2 LQKENI. DNA of the CDR3: TGTGCCAGCTCACCAGAGGCTAGCGGCTCCTACGAGCAGTACTTC. Its translation is CASSPEASGSYEQYF.

By its share, this clonotype is medium-sized. The CDR3 spells CASSPPKGAYSYNEQFF. CDR3 bases: TGTGCCAGCAGCCCCCCTAAGGGAGCTTACTCCTACAATGAGCAGTTCTTC. The chain carries TRBV7-9 and TRBJ2-1; a possible D gene is TRBD2 (5 bases). Per the germline V gene, CDR1 is SEHNR and CDR2 is FQNEAQ (reference sequence). Deletions cut 5 bases from V and 0 bases from J, with 17 bases between. The CDR3 is made up of 17 amino acids.

The gene calls are TRBV7-2 and TRBJ2-1; D is perhaps TRBD1 (6 bases). Between the trimmed V and J ends, which lost 4 bases and 3 bases, there was a span of 10 bases. This CDR3 spans 14 amino acids. Looked up from germline, CDR1 is SGHTA and CDR2 is FQGNSA. CDR3 DNA: TGTGCCAGCAGCTCTCGGGACAACTACAATGAGCAGTTCTTC. Its protein product is CASSSRDNYNEQFF.

This clonotype turned up a few times. The chain employs TRBV2 and TRBJ1-6; possible D gene TRBD1, 5 bases. V gave up 6 bases and J gave up 7 bases, with 10 bases separating them. Germline CDR1 and CDR2: SNHLY and FYNNEI. CDR3 size: 13 residues. CDR3 sequence (DNA): TGTGCCAGCAGCGGCAGGGTGAATTCACCCCTCCACTTT. Translation gives CASSGRVNSPLHF.

This clonotype was found many times. This chain uses TRBV6-1 with TRBJ2-6; the D gene is possibly TRBD1 (6 bases). Germline CDR1 and CDR2: MNHNS and SASEGT. Trimming cost V 6 bases and J 2 bases, with 11 bases left between them. The CDR3 length is 15 residues. The CDR3 nucleotides read TGTGCCAGCAGCCCAACAGGGACTGGGGCCAACGTCCTGACTTTC. Residues: CASSPTGTGANVLTF.

Comments on this clonotype: A single base separates this from a much larger clone, so it may be a read error. The genes are TRBV6-5 and TRBJ2-1; possibly TRBD1 or TRBD2 for D (6 bases each). The CDR3 is made up of 12 amino acids. Trimming took 7 bases from V and 6 from J, leaving 10 bases between them. CDR1 is MNHEY, CDR2 SVGAGI, per germline. In nucleotides, the CDR3 is TGTGCCAGCACAGGGGACTTCAATGAGCAGTTCTTC. This gives the protein CASTGDFNEQFF.

This clonotype was seen a handful of times. The chain recombines TRBV29-1 with TRBJ1-2; 8 bases match TRBD1. In germline, CDR1 is SQVTM, CDR2 ANQGSEA. The CDR3 consists of 14 residues. V lost 4 bases, J lost 6 bases, and 10 bases stayed unmatched. CDR3 sequence: CSVGTGGRRNGYTF. CDR3 DNA: TGCAGCGTTGGCACAGGGGGAAGGAGGAATGGCTACACCTTC.

This chain uses TRBV27 with TRBJ2-7; TRBD2 might be the D (5 bases). Germline loops: CDR1 MNHEY, CDR2 SMNVEV (reference sequence). Trimming removed 3 bases from V and 5 bases from J, with 14 bases in between. This CDR3 comprises 14 residues. CDR3 nucleotides: TGTGCCAGCAGTTTTCGGGATTTGGTTAACGAGCAGTACTTC. Translation gives CASSFRDLVNEQYF.

The V call is TRBV7-2, the J call TRBJ2-7; 7 bases match TRBD1. The CDR3 has 15 residues. Germline lookup yields CDR1 SGHTA and CDR2 FQGNSA. V was clipped by 1 base and J by 2 bases; unmatched bases: 5. The CDR3 DNA sequence: TGTGCCAGCAGCTTAGATGGGACAGCAGCCTACGAGCAGTACTTC. It specifies CASSLDGTAAYEQYF.

There are a few counts of this clonotype. This rearrangement joins TRBV29-1 to TRBJ1-1; 7 bases match TRBD1. CDR1 and CDR2 from the germline V gene are SQVTM and ANQGSEA. The trim removed 3 bases at V and 4 bases at J, leaving 8 bases unmatched. The CDR3 loop spans 14 amino acids. In nucleotides, the CDR3 is TGCAGCGTTGATAGCTGGGGGACAGTCACTGAAGCTTTCTTT. Translation: CSVDSWGTVTEAFF.

This clonotype was observed a handful of times. The chain employs TRBV28 and TRBJ2-3; TRBD1 matches 9 bases. The CDR3 has 14 amino acids. Trimming removed 3 bases from V and 4 bases from J; junction bases left unmatched: 2. Per germline, CDR1 MDHEN and CDR2 SYDVKM. In DNA, the CDR3 is TGTGCCAGCAGTTTCGGACAGGGGCCAGATACGCAGTATTTT. Translating it yields CASSFGQGPDTQYF. Using reference TRBV28 and TRBJ2-3 for the parts outside the CDR3, the full variable domain is DVKVTQSSRYLVKRTGEKVFLECVQDMDHENMFWYRQDPGLGLRLIYFSYDVKMKEKGDIPEGYSVSREKKERFSLILESASTNQTSMYLCASSFGQGPDTQYFGPGTRLTVL.

The rearrangement joins TRBV10-3 to TRBJ1-1; a weak D match, TRBD1 (6 bases). V lost 0 bases to trimming and J lost 1 base, with 12 bases between them. The CDR3 extends over 16 amino acids. The germline CDR1 and CDR2 sequences are ENHRY and SYGVKD. The CDR3 DNA follows: TGTGCCATCAGTGAGTCGAGGGGGGGAAGGAACACTGAAGCTTTCTTT. Residues: CAISESRGGRNTEAFF.

The rearrangement uses TRBV11-2 and TRBJ2-5; 7 bases match TRBD1. Germline loops: CDR1 SGHAT, CDR2 FQNNGV. V shed 5 bases, J shed 6 bases, and the junction held 9 bases outside the gene matches. CDR3 size: 14 residues. Written as DNA, the CDR3 is TGTGCCAGCAGCCCAGATGGGACAGTGAAGACCCAGTACTTC. This translates into CASSPDGTVKTQYF.

Only a few counts were recorded for this clonotype. The chain couples TRBV4-1 to TRBJ1-6; D is undetermined. Germline V CDR1 and CDR2: MGHRA, YSYEKL. V shed 4 bases and J shed 10 bases, with 8 bases lying between them. The CDR3 has 12 amino acids. The CDR3 spells CASSRLGSPLHF. The DNA for the CDR3 is TGCGCCAGCAGCCGGTTAGGCTCACCCCTCCACTTT.

This clonotype was observed a few times. CDR3 amino acids: CASSLAGKPTDTQYF. In DNA form, the CDR3 reads TGTGCCAGCAGTCTAGCGGGGAAGCCCACAGATACGCAGTATTTT. The chain links TRBV9 to TRBJ2-3; 9 bases are shared with TRBD2. Germline V lookup: CDR1 SGDLS, CDR2 YYNGEE. This CDR3 is 15 amino acids long. V lost 5 bases to trimming and J lost 2 bases; unmatched junction nucleotides: 6. The full variable domain, in which reference TRBV9 and TRBJ2-3 provide the parts outside the CDR3, is DSGVTQTPKHLITATGQRVTLRCSPRSGDLSVYWYQQSLDQGLQFLIQYYNGEERAKGNILERFSAQQFPDLHSELNLSSLELGDSALYFCASSLAGKPTDTQYFGPGTRLTVL.

This clonotype occurred many times. The chain carries TRBV10-3 and TRBJ2-1; the D is unclear. The CDR3 is 12 residues long. Trimming stripped 2 bases from V and 7 bases from J, with 6 bases between. CDR1 is ENHRY, CDR2 SYGVKD, per germline. The CDR3 nucleotides read TGTGCCATCAGTGAGACAGTTAATGAGCAGTTCTTC. Encoded protein: CAISETVNEQFF.

This clonotype has just a few counts. The chain carries TRBV30 and TRBJ1-2, with 9 bases fitting TRBD1. CDR3 length: 13 residues. Germline-derived CDR1 and CDR2 are GTSNPN and SVGIG (reference sequence). With 5 bases clipped from V and 2 bases from J, the junction kept 3 bases outside the gene matches. The CDR3 reads CAWWDRVNYGYTF. In DNA, the CDR3 is TGTGCCTGGTGGGACAGGGTGAACTATGGCTACACCTTC. Full variable domain (missing parts from reference TRBV30 and TRBJ1-2): SQTIHQWPATLVQPVGSPLSLECTVEGTSNPNLYWYRQAAGRGLQLLFYSVGIGQISSEVPQNLSASRPQDRQFILSSKKLLLSDSGFYLCAWWDRVNYGYTFGSGTRLTVV.